The present entry profiles one TCR beta chain with its context. The antigen this receptor binds is unknown. No much larger clone exists at a distance of one base, and base qualities are not known. This specimen comes from a study of blood T cell repertoires in COVID-19 (dated by TCRdb to about 2020). Context from the whole study: The collaborator samples originated in the United States, Italy and Spain and spanned the acute and convalescent phases of COVID-19. The samples were drawn from the first 160 participants of the ongoing ImmuneRACE study and from 950 to 1,500 subjects provided by 6 global collaborators. Where available, HLA class I and class II types were obtained from metadata supplied by the sample provider rather than from assay-based typing. The repertoires were released in a freely available public database intended as a resource for research on the immune response to SARS-CoV-2. Nearly every sample came with metadata listing a de-identified subject ID, COVID-19 status, age in years and sex. Deeply sampled blood TCRbeta repertoires from subjects exposed to, actively infected with, or recovered from COVID-19 were included in the dataset. The prospective study material was composed of cDNA or gDNA derived from T cells, B-cell-depleted T cells, or PBMCs.

The collaborating institutions used their own protocols to collect whole blood in K2EDTA tubes. For TCRbeta analysis, collaborators shipped samples in one of three forms: frozen whole blood, isolated PBMCs, or DNA extracted from either of those sample types. The immunoSEQ Assay, a bias-controlled multiplex PCR, was used to amplify TCRbeta CDR3 regions from genomic DNA. Turning to the authors' computational methods: The number of nucleated cells in each sample was estimated from the amplification of reference gene primers within the assay. To quantify the absolute abundance of each unique TCRbeta CDR3 rearrangement, sequence reads were collapsed and filtered. For each sample, productive Simpson clonality was calculated by taking the square root of Simpson's diversity index across productive rearrangements. The table comes from immuneACCESS by way of TCRdb, which keeps in-frame sequences with V and J called. Part of the clones is missing from these tables; in studies checked, under half for an unresolved V gene and the rest for unknown reasons. Clone size and V and J calls were adopted from that table, with D and trimming inferred from the DNA. This sample gives 200,000 to 300,000 clones in total; around 80% of them show up just once. Jointly, the top ten make up about 3.2% of the sample.

CDR1 and CDR2 (SGHVS, FQNEAQ) derive from the germline V gene. Inclusive of the bounding cysteine and phenylalanine, the CDR3 is 16 residues long. CDR3 DNA is the only sequence kept; it has 48 bases, read in frame from the first base. V loses 4 bases at its end and J loses 2 bases; junction bases beyond the gene matches: 4. What the work shows at the level of the full study, not this receptor alone: The amount of clinical and demographic metadata varied by source and participant and was provided uncurated.

The specimen sequenced was peripheral blood. The rearrangement joined TRBV7-8 to TRBJ2-3, and 12 junction bases match TRBD2. The sequence came from a woman between 18 and 29 years old with acute or convalescent COVID-19. The CDR3 is CASSSGLAGHTDTQYF. The nucleotide sequence is given as TGTGCCAGCAGCTCCGGACTAGCGGGGCACACAGATACGCAGTATTTT.